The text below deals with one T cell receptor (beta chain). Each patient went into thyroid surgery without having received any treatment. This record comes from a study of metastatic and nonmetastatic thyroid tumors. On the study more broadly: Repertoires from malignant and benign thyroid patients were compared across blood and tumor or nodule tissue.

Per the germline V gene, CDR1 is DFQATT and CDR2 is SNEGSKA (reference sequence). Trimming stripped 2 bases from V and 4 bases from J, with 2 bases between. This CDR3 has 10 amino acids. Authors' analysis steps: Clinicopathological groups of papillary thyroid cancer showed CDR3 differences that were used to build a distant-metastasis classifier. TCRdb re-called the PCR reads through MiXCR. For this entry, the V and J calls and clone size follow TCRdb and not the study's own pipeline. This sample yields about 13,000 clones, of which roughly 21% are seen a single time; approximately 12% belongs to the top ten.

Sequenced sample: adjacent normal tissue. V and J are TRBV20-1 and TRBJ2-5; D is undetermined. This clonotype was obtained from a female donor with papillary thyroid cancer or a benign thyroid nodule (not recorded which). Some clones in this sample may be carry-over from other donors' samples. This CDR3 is CSARPETQYF. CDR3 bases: TGCAGTGCTAGACCAGAGACCCAGTACTTC.